The 25 T cell receptor beta chains listed next were all sequenced from one sample in a study of shared clonotypes between healthy human individuals (dated by TCRdb to about 2020). The library was generated by the immunoSEQ multiplex PCR assay. Entries here come from immuneACCESS through TCRdb and include only in-frame sequences with V and J called. Some clones fail to appear in such tables; in the studies checked, an unresolved V gene covers under half of the shortfall, and the cause of the remainder is unknown. Counted in this sample were millions of clones; approximately 94% of them appeared once. The top ten clonotypes cover 1.7% of the sample. CD8 naive samples were obtained by positive selection for CCR7 among CD45RO-negative cells, yielding a CD45RA+CCR7+ population from which TemRA cells were excluded. Sequencing used naive CD8+ T cells from PBMCs. Reading the label with the study, this specimen's cell subset or site is: CD45RA+CCR7+. These receptors all stem from a man younger than 30 in good health. Some clones in this sample may be carry-over from other donors' samples.

The rearrangement links TRBV9 to TRBJ2-7; no clear D gene. Trimming took off 4 bases at V and 2 bases at J, with 7 bases between the two ends. The germline V gene has CDR1 SGDLS and CDR2 YYNGEE. This CDR3 contains 12 residues. Here the CDR3 reads CASSWAPYEQYF. The CDR3, as DNA: TGTGCCAGCAGCTGGGCCCCCTACGAGCAGTACTTC.

This clone was seen only a few times. The rearrangement uses TRBV27 and TRBJ1-2; a possible D gene is TRBD1 (5 bases). V was pared by 11 bases and J by 4 bases, with 14 bases between. The CDR3 sequence is 12 residues long. Germline V gene lookup returns CDR1 MNHEY and CDR2 SMNVEV (reference sequence). The CDR3 DNA reads TGTGCCTGCCGGGACGGTCTCTATGGCTACACCTTC. Protein sequence: CACRDGLYGYTF.

The V call is TRBV11-1, the J call TRBJ2-1; TRBD2 aligns across 7 bases. The CDR3 sequence is 16 residues long. Germline V gene sequence: CDR1 SGHAT, CDR2 FQDESV (reference sequence). With 5 bases clipped from V and 3 bases from J, the junction kept 10 bases outside the gene matches. The DNA for the CDR3 is TGTGCCAGCAGCCCCCAATTTACTAGCGTCTACAATGAGCAGTTCTTC. Its protein product is CASSPQFTSVYNEQFF.

The J gene is TRBJ2-1, the V gene TRBV19; 14 nucleotides line up with TRBD2. V shed 3 bases and J 8 bases; nucleotides not matched to a gene: 3. The CDR3 covers 15 residues. CDR1 and CDR2 (germline): LNHDA, SQIVND (reference sequence). The CDR3 reads CASSMWTSGRYEQFF. The CDR3 bases are TGTGCCAGTAGTATGTGGACTAGCGGGAGGTATGAGCAGTTCTTC.

This chain connects TRBV29-1 to TRBJ2-1, with 13 bases identical to TRBD2. The CDR3 consists of 14 residues. J lost 6 bases, V lost 7 bases, and 6 bases had no gene match. The germline gives CDR1 SQVTM, CDR2 ANQGSEA. The CDR3 nucleotides are TGCAGCGCAACGGGACTAGCGGGACTCAATGAGCAGTTCTTC. As protein: CSATGLAGLNEQFF.

V usage is TRBV28 and J usage is TRBJ2-7; no clear D gene. Germline V gives CDR1 MDHEN, CDR2 SYDVKM. The CDR3 is 13 residues long. V lost 2 bases and J lost 3, with 8 bases in between. The CDR3 region is CASSLRLGYEQYF. CDR3 DNA: TGTGCCAGCAGTTTACGGTTGGGCTACGAGCAGTACTTC.

The chain recombines TRBV6-6 with TRBJ2-7; possibly TRBD2 for D (6 bases). Trimming took 2 bases from V and 3 from J, leaving 11 bases between them. The CDR3 runs to 14 residues. Germline V gene sequence: CDR1 MNHNY, CDR2 SVGAGI (reference sequence). The CDR3 sequence: CASSYQGGDYEQYF. CDR3 in DNA: TGTGCCAGCAGTTACCAGGGAGGCGACTACGAGCAGTACTTC.

V and J are TRBV7-9 and TRBJ2-1; D possibly corresponds to TRBD1 (6 bases). The V end lost 6 bases, the J end lost 5 bases, and 8 bases lay between the germline ends. Germline values: CDR1 SEHNR, CDR2 FQNEAQ (reference sequence). The CDR3 extends over 12 amino acids. As DNA, the CDR3 is TGTGCCAGCAGGAGGGGGAACAATGAGCAGTTCTTC. Its translation: CASRRGNNEQFF.

About this clone itself: Distinct nucleotide sequences in the sample also encode this CDR3. V usage is TRBV4-1 and J usage is TRBJ2-7; TRBD2 matches at 12 bases. The V gene's germline CDR1 is MGHRA and CDR2 YSYEKL. The V gene end was trimmed by 1 base and the J gene end by 2 bases; junction bases not matched to a gene: 0. CDR3 length: 15 residues. The CDR3 coding sequence is TGCGCCAGCAGCCAAGGGACTAGCGGGACCTACGAGCAGTACTTC. Protein: CASSQGTSGTYEQYF.

The V gene is TRBV6-7, the J gene TRBJ2-7; the match to TRBD1 covers 7 bases. TRBV6-7 is filed as an ORF, its function uncertain. CDR3 length: 13 residues. After removal of 5 bases from V and 1 base from J, the junction contained 2 bases not matched to a gene. The CDR3 loop reads CASSTGQSYEQYF. CDR3 bases: TGTGCCAGCAGTACGGGACAGTCCTACGAGCAGTACTTC.

The chain recombines TRBV29-1 with TRBJ2-1; D perhaps matches TRBD2 (5 bases). Germline loops: CDR1 SQVTM, CDR2 ANQGSEA. The CDR3 runs to 12 residues. The CDR3 loop reads CSAAVYREEQFF. CDR3 nucleotides: TGCAGTGCCGCGGTCTATAGGGAGGAGCAGTTCTTC.

The rearrangement links TRBV11-2 to TRBJ2-1; 13 nucleotides match TRBD2. Germline CDR1 is SGHAT and CDR2 is FQNNGV. V lost 1 base and J lost 8; bases outside the gene matches: 5. CDR3 length: 16 residues. For the CDR3, the DNA is TGTGCCAGCAGCTTAGCGACTAGCGGGAGGTCTTATGAGCAGTTCTTC. It encodes CASSLATSGRSYEQFF. The whole variable domain, remainder taken from reference TRBV11-2 and TRBJ2-1, is EAGVAQSPRYKIIEKRQSVAFWCNPISGHATLYWYQQILGQGPKLLIQFQNNGVVDDSQLPKDRFSAERLKGVDSTLKIQPAKLEDSAVYLCASSLATSGRSYEQFFGPGTRLTVL.

This chain uses TRBV6-4 with TRBJ2-7; tentative D call: TRBD1 (6 bases). Between the trimmed V and J ends, which lost 3 bases and 4 bases, there was a span of 16 bases. Germline CDR1 MRHNA, CDR2 SNTAGT. The CDR3 totals 15 residues. CDR3 sequence: CASSEEPGTSYEQYF. The DNA for the CDR3 is TGTGCCAGCAGTGAGGAACCCGGGACAAGTTACGAGCAGTACTTC.

This clone was counted a few times. The chain employs TRBV27 and TRBJ2-7; TRBD2 matches 13 bases. Germline lookup yields CDR1 MNHEY and CDR2 SMNVEV (reference sequence). With 6 bases clipped from V and 2 bases from J, the junction kept 4 bases outside the gene matches. The CDR3 length is 15 residues. CDR3 nucleotide sequence: TGTGCCAGCAGGCCTACTAGCGGGAGGGCCTACGAGCAGTACTTC. This gives the protein CASRPTSGRAYEQYF.

The chain carries TRBV28 and TRBJ2-5; D may be TRBD1 or TRBD2 (5 bases each). This CDR3 has 15 residues. Germline assignment: CDR1 MDHEN and CDR2 SYDVKM. Trimming cost V 4 bases and J 5 bases, with 17 bases left between them. CDR3 DNA: TGTGCCAGCAGTTCAGCGAGGGAGTGGGGGGAGACCCAGTACTTC. Its protein is CASSSAREWGETQYF.

The rearrangement uses TRBV5-1 and TRBJ2-4; D might be TRBD1 (5 bases). The germline V gene has CDR1 SGHRS and CDR2 YFSETQ. The CDR3 covers 17 residues. Trimming stripped 0 bases from V and 8 bases from J, with 21 bases between. CDR3 sequence reads: CASSLAVTGRVTDIQYF. As DNA, the CDR3 is TGCGCCAGCAGCTTGGCAGTCACAGGTCGTGTAACGGACATTCAGTACTTC.

The chain is built from TRBV11-3 and TRBJ2-5, with TRBD2 as a possible D gene (6 bases). This CDR3 is built from 14 residues. In germline, CDR1 is SGHNT, CDR2 YENEEA. Trimming shortened V by 0 bases and J by 3 bases, and 8 bases separated the two germline ends. The CDR3 sequence is CASSLDGGEETQYF. CDR3 DNA sequence: TGTGCCAGCAGCTTAGATGGAGGGGAAGAGACCCAGTACTTC.

CDR3 sequence (DNA): TGCGCCAGCAGCCTTACTAGCCGTAGCTCCTACGAGCAGTACTTC. As protein: CASSLTSRSSYEQYF. This chain connects TRBV5-1 to TRBJ2-7; a weak D match, TRBD2 (6 bases). Per germline, CDR1 SGHRS and CDR2 YFSETQ. With 4 bases removed from V and 0 bases from J, the gap between germline ends came to 14 bases. This CDR3 has 15 amino acids.

This clone was counted a single time. V gene TRBV7-6 combines with J gene TRBJ2-1, with TRBD2 matching over 7 bases. Trimming cost V 6 bases and J 8 bases; bases outside gene matches: 13. The CDR3 loop spans 15 amino acids. Germline values: CDR1 SGHVS, CDR2 FNYEAQ. The CDR3 DNA reads as TGTGCCAGCAGTTTTAGCGGGTTAGGGAGCGATGAGCAGTTCTTC. This codes for CASSFSGLGSDEQFF.

This chain uses TRBV7-9 with TRBJ2-1; TRBD1 agrees at 8 bases. Germline V gene data show CDR1 as SEHNR and CDR2 as FQNEAQ (reference sequence). The CDR3 is 16 residues long. The V and J ends lost 4 bases and 4 bases, in that order; junction bases with no gene match: 9. Here the CDR3 reads CASSYRQGSAYNEQFF. The CDR3 region has the DNA TGTGCCAGCAGCTACCGACAGGGGTCCGCGTACAATGAGCAGTTCTTC. Based on the CDR3 plus reference TRBV7-9 and TRBJ2-1, the full variable domain is DTGVSQNPRHKITKRGQNVTFRCDPISEHNRLYWYRQTLGQGPEFLTYFQNEAQLEKSRLLSDRFSAERPKGSFSTLEIQRTEQGDSAMYLCASSYRQGSAYNEQFFGPGTRLTVL.

This clone was counted once. J is TRBJ1-2 and V is TRBV7-8, with unresolved D. CDR3 length: 16 residues. CDR1 SGHVS and CDR2 FQNEAQ come from the germline V gene. Trimming removed 1 base at V and 6 bases at J, with 18 bases between. The CDR3 reads CASSLDRSPPDNGYTF. In DNA, the CDR3 is TGTGCCAGCAGCTTAGATCGGTCCCCACCCGATAATGGCTACACCTTC. The whole variable domain, filled in from reference TRBV7-8 and TRBJ1-2, reads GAGVSQSPRYKVAKRGQDVALRCDPISGHVSLFWYQQALGQGPEFLTYFQNEAQLDKSGLPSDRFFAERPEGSVSTLKIQRTQQEDSAVYLCASSLDRSPPDNGYTFGSGTRLTVV.

The chain couples TRBV27 to TRBJ2-7, with 11 bases aligning to TRBD1. The CDR3 loop spans 14 amino acids. Germline CDR1 reads MNHEY; CDR2 reads SMNVEV (reference sequence). V was clipped by 6 bases and J by 0 bases; unmatched bases: 1. The CDR3 loop is CASRGTGGSYEQYF. CDR3 in DNA: TGTGCCAGCAGGGGGACAGGGGGCTCCTACGAGCAGTACTTC.

The chain has TRBV19 and TRBJ2-1, with 7 bases lining up with TRBD2. The V and J ends lost 1 base and 2 bases, in that order; junction bases with no gene match: 5. The CDR3 consists of 16 residues. Germline CDR1 LNHDA, CDR2 SQIVND (reference sequence). As DNA, the CDR3 is TGTGCCAGTAGTATAGTGGCTAGCGGACCCTACAATGAGCAGTTCTTC. Protein product: CASSIVASGPYNEQFF.

The chain has TRBV6-5 and TRBJ2-7, with no clear D. The CDR3 runs to 14 residues. Deletions cut 2 bases from V and 5 bases from J, with 13 bases between. Germline CDR1 and CDR2: MNHEY and SVGAGI. CDR3 bases: TGTGCCAGCAGTTACACCCCAAGGGTCCACGAGCAGTACTTC. It encodes CASSYTPRVHEQYF.

The V gene is TRBV27, the J gene TRBJ2-1; TRBD2 matches 9 bases. This CDR3 is 15 amino acids long. In germline, CDR1 is MNHEY, CDR2 SMNVEV (reference sequence). V lost 2 bases and J lost 7; bases outside the gene matches: 6. This CDR3 is CASSLGSGSGNEQFF. The CDR3 bases are TGTGCCAGCAGTTTAGGTAGCGGGAGTGGAAATGAGCAGTTCTTC.